This record looks at one T cell receptor (beta chain) sequence and its context. The conserved closing phenylalanine or tryptophan is absent in this CDR3, likely reflecting a read error. The DNA is left out, because the CDR3 cannot be placed on it with certainty; the CDR3 is given as TCRdb lists it. TCRdb itself ran the PCR reads through MiXCR, one entry per CDR3 protein. The sample shows about 10,000 distinct CDR3 sequences, 45% to 65% of them seen only once. This record belongs to a study of tumor-infiltrating lymphocytes in oesophageal squamous cell carcinoma. The CDR3 adds up to 19 amino acids, both ends counted.

This TCR was sampled from a female donor with esophageal squamous cell carcinoma. The specimen was esophageal tumor tissue. V gene TRBV5-3 combines with J gene TRBJ1-1; TRBD1 reflects the table's D call only, with no check against the DNA. TRBV5-3 is flagged as an ORF with uncertain function. CDR3 protein: CARSLTVEDSSSTSSTSGQ.